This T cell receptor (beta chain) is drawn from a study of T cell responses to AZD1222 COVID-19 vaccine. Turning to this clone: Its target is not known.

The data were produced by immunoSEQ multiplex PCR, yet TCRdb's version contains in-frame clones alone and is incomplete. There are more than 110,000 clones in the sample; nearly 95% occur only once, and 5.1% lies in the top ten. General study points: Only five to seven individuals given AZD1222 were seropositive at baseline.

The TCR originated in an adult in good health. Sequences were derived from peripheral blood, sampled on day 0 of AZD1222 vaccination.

For the CDR3, the DNA is TGTGCCAGTAGTGTACAGGGCAAGGATAACGAGCAGTACTTC. This sequence encodes CASSVQGKDNEQYF. This rearrangement joins TRBV19 to TRBJ2-7; possibly TRBD1 for D (6 bases). The CDR3 runs 14 residues. Germline CDR1 reads LNHDA; CDR2 reads SQIVND (reference sequence). V was trimmed by 5 bases and J by 5 bases, leaving 16 bases between them.